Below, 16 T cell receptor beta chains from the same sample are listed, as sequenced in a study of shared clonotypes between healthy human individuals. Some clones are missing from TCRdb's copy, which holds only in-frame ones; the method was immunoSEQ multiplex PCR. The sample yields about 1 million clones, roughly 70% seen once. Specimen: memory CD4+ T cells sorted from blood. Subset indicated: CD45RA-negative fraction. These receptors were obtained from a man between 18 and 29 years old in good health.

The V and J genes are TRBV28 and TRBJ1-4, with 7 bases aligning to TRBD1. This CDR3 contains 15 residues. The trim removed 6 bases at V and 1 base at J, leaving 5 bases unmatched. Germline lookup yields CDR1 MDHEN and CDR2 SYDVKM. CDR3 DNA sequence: TGTGCCAGCAGCCGCCGACAGGGAACTAATGAAAAACTGTTTTTT. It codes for CASSRRQGTNEKLFF.

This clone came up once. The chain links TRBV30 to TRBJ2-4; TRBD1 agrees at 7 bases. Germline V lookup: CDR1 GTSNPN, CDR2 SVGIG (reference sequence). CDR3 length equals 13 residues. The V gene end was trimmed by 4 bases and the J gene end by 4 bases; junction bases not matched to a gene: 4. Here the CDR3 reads CAWIPDRKNIQYF. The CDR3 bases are TGTGCCTGGATTCCGGACAGGAAAAACATTCAGTACTTC.

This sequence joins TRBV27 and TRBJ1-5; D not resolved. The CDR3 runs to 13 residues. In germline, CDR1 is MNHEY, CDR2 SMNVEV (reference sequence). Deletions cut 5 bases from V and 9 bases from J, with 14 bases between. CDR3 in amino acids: CASSPPPPGPQHF. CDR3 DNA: TGTGCCAGCAGTCCCCCCCCTCCGGGGCCCCAGCATTTT.

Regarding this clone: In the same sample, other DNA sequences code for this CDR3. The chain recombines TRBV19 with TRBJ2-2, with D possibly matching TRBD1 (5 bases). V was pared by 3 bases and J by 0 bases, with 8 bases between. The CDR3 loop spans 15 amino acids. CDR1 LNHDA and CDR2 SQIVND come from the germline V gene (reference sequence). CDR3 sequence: CASSIDSSNTGELFF. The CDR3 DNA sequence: TGTGCCAGTAGTATTGACAGTTCGAACACCGGGGAGCTGTTTTTT.

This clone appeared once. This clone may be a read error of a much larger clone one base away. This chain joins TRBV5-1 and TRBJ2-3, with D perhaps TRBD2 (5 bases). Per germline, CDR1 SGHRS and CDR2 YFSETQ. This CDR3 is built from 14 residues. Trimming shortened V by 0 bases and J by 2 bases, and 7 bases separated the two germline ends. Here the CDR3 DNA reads TGCGCCAGCAGCTTGGGGGAGTTCACAGATACGCAGTATTTT. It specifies CASSLGEFTDTQYF.

The CDR3 nucleotides read TGCGCCAGCAGCCCGGCCGGGGGGCTCAACTATGGCTACACCTTC. Translation gives CASSPAGGLNYGYTF. The chain recombines TRBV5-1 with TRBJ1-2; D might be TRBD1 (6 bases). The germline CDR1 and CDR2 sequences are SGHRS and YFSETQ. The CDR3 covers 15 residues. V was cut by 4 bases and J by 2 bases, with 15 bases left in between.

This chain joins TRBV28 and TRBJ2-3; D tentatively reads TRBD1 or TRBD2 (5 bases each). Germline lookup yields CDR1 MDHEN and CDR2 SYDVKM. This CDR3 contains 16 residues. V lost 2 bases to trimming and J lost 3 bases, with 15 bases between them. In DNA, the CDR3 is TGTGCCAGCAGTTTAATGGGAGTGGGGCTTACAGATACGCAGTATTTT. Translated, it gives CASSLMGVGLTDTQYF.

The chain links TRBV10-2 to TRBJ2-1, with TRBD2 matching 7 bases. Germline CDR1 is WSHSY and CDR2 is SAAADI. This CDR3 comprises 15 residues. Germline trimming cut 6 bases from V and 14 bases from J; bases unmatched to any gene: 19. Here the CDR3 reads CASSDAGDYKQREFF. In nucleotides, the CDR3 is TGCGCCAGCAGCGACGCGGGGGACTACAAACAGAGGGAGTTCTTC.

CDR3 protein: CASSQGGQVRNTEAFF. CDR3 DNA: TGCGCCAGCAGCCAAGGAGGGCAGGTCCGGAACACTGAAGCTTTCTTT. The rearrangement uses TRBV4-1 and TRBJ1-1; the D is unclear. Germline CDR1 MGHRA, CDR2 YSYEKL. This CDR3 region has 16 residues. V was cut by 1 base and J by 1 base, with 13 bases left in between.

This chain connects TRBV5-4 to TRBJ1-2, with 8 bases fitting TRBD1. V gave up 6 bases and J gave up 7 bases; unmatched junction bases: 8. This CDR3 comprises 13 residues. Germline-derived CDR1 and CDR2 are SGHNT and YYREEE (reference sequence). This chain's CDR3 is CASTLQGASGYTF. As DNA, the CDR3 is TGTGCCAGCACCCTCCAGGGGGCCAGTGGCTACACCTTC.

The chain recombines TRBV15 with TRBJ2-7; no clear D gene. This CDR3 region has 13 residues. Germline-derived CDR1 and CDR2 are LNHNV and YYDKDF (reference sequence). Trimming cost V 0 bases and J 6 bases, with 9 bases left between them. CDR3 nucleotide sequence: TGTGCCACCAGCAGAGATGTAGGGTCCGAGCAGTACTTC. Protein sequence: CATSRDVGSEQYF.

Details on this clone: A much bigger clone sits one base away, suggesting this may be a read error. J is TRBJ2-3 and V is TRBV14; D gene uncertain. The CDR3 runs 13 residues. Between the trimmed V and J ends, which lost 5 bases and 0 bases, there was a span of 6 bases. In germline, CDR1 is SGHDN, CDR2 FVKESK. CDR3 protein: CASSYGSTDTQYF. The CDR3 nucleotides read TGTGCCAGCAGCTACGGGAGCACAGATACGCAGTATTTT.

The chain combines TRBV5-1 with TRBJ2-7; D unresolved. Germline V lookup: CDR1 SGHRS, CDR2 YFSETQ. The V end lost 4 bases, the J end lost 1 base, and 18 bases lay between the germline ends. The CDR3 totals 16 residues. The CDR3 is CASSRLGRVGSYEQYF. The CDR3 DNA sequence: TGCGCCAGCAGCCGCCTGGGTCGGGTCGGATCCTACGAGCAGTACTTC.

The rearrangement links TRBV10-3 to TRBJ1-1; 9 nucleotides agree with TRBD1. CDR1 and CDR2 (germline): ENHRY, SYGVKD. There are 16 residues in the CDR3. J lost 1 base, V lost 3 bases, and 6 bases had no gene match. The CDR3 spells CAISDKQGAANTEAFF. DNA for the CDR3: TGTGCCATCAGTGACAAACAGGGGGCGGCGAACACTGAAGCTTTCTTT.

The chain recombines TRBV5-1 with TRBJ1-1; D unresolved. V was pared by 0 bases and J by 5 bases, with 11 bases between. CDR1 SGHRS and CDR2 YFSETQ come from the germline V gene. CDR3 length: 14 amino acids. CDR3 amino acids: CASSLANYRTEAFF. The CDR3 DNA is TGCGCCAGCAGCTTGGCCAACTATCGAACTGAAGCTTTCTTT.

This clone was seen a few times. CDR3: CASTVGQAYNEQFF. In nucleotides, the CDR3 is TGTGCCAGCACGGTGGGACAGGCGTACAATGAGCAGTTCTTC. This chain connects TRBV9 to TRBJ2-1; 8 bases align to TRBD1. The junction had 6 bases not matched to a gene; V was cut back by 6 bases and J by 4 bases. Germline V CDR1 and CDR2: SGDLS, YYNGEE. The CDR3 covers 14 residues.